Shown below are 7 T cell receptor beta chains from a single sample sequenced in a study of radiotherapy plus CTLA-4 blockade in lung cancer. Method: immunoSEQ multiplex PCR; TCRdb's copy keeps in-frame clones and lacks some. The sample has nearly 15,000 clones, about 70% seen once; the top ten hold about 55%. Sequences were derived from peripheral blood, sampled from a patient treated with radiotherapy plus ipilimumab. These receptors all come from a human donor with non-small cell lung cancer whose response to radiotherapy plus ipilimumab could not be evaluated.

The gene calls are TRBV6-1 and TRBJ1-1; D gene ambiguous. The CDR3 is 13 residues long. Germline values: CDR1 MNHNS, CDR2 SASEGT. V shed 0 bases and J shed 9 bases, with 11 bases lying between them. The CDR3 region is CASSEAETGKAFF. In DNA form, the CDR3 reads TGTGCCAGCAGTGAAGCCGAGACGGGGAAAGCTTTCTTT.

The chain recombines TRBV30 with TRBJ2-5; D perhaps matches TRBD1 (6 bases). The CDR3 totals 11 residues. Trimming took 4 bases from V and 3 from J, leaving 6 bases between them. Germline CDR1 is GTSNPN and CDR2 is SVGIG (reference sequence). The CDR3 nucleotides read TGTGCCTGGAACAGGGAAGAGACCCAGTACTTC. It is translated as CAWNREETQYF.

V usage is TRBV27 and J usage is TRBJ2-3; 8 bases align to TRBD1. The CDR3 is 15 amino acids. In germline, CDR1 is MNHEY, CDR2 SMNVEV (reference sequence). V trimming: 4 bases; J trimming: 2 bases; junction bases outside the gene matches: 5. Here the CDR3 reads CASSYGDRLTDTQYF. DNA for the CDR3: TGTGCCAGCAGTTACGGGGACAGGCTCACAGATACGCAGTATTTT.

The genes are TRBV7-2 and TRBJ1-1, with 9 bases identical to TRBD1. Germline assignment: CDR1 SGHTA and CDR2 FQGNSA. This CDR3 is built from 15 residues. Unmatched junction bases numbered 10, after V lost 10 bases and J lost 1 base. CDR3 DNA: TGTGCCATTACAGGGGGCGCGATACGGAACACTGAAGCTTTCTTT. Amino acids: CAITGGAIRNTEAFF.

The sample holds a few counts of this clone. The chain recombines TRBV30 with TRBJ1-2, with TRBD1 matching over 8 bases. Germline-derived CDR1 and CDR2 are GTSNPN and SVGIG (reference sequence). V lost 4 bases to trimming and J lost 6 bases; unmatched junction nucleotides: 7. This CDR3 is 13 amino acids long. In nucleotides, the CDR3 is TGTGCCTGGATTGGACAGGGTGTAGATGGCTACACCTTC. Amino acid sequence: CAWIGQGVDGYTF.

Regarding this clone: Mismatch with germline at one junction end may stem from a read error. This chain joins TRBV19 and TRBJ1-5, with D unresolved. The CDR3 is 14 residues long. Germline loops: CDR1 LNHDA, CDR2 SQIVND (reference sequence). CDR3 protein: CVSSPEGEWQPQHF. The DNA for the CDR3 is TGTGTCAGTAGTCCGGAGGGTGAATGGCAGCCCCAGCATTTT.

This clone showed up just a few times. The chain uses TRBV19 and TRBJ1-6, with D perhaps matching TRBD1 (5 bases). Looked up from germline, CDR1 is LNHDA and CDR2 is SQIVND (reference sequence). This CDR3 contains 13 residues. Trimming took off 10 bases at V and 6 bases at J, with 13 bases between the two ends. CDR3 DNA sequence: TGTGCCACTAAGGGGATGGGTAATTCACCCCTCCACTTT. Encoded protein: CATKGMGNSPLHF.